This T cell receptor beta chain came from a study of blood T cell repertoires in COVID-19. Study-level information: The analysed material was cDNA or gDNA that came from T cells, B-cell-depleted T cells, or PBMCs.

This CDR3 spans 13 amino acids. CDR1 and CDR2 from the germline V gene are SGHAT and FQNNGV. V lost 2 bases and J lost 5, with 9 bases in between. TCRdb's table, derived via immunoSEQ multiplex PCR, lists solely in-frame clones and lacks some. The table records roughly 230,000 clones, about 82% of them present only once. The clonotype originates from a woman aged 60-75 years with active or convalescent COVID-19. The chain uses TRBV11-2 and TRBJ1-1; D unresolved. Input material: peripheral blood. The CDR3 coding sequence is TGTGCCAGCAGCTTACAGATAAGAACTGAAGCTTTCTTT. Residues: CASSLQIRTEAFF.